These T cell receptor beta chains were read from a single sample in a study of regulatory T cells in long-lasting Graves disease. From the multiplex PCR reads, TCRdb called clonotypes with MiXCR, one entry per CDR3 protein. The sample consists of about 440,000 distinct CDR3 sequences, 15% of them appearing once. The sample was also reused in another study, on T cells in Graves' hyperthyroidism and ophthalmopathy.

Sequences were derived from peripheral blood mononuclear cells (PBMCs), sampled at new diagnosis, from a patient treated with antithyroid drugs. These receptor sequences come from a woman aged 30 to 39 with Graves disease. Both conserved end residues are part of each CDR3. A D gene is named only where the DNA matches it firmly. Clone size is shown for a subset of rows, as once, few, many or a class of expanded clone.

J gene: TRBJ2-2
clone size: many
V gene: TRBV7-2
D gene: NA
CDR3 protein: CASSLRGSFSSGELFF
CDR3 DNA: TGTGCCAGCAGCTTACGTGGATCTTTCAGTTCCGGGGAGCTGTTTTTT

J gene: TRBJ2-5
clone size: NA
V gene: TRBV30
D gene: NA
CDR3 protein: CAWSVIGGPGETQYF
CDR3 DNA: TGTGCCTGGAGTGTTATAGGAGGGCCTGGGGAGACCCAGTACTTC

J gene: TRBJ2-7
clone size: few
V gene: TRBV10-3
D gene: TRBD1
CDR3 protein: CAIRATGNEQYF
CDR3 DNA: TGTGCCATCAGGGCGACAGGGAACGAGCAGTACTTC

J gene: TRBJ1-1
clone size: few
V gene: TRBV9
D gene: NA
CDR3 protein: CASSVEADSTEAFF
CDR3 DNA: TGTGCCAGCAGCGTAGAGGCGGACAGCACTGAAGCTTTCTTT

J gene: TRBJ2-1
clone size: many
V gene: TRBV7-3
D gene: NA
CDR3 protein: CASGGVGNEQFF
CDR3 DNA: TGTGCCTCCGGCGGGGTGGGTAATGAGCAGTTCTTC

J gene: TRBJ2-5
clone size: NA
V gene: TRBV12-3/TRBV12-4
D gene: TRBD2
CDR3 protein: CASSMTSGKETQYF
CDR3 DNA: TGTGCCAGCAGTATGACTAGCGGGAAAGAGACCCAGTACTTC

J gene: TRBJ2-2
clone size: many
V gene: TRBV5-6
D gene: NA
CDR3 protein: CASSSGGPTGELFF
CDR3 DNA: TGTGCCAGCAGCTCCGGGGGACCCACCGGGGAGCTGTTTTTT

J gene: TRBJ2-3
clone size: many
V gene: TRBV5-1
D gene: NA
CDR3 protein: CASSLPFADTQYF
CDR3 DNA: TGCGCCAGCAGCCTCCCCTTCGCAGATACGCAGTATTTT

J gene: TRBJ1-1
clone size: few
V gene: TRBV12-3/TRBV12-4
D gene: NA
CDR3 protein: CASGGTLYTEAFF
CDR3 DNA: TGTGCCAGCGGGGGGACGTTATACACTGAAGCTTTCTTT

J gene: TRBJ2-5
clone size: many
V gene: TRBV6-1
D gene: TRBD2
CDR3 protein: CASSGGWEETQYF
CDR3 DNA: TGTGCCAGCAGCGGGGGGTGGGAAGAGACCCAGTACTTC

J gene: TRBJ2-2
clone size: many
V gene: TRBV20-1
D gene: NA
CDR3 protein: CSARDPWGRAGGAGELFF
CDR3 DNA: TGCAGTGCTAGAGATCCTTGGGGACGAGCGGGTGGCGCCGGGGAGCTGTTTTTT

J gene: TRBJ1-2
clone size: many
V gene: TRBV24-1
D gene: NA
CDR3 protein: CATRDVGYGYTF
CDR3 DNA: TGTGCCACCAGGGACGTCGGGTATGGCTACACCTTC

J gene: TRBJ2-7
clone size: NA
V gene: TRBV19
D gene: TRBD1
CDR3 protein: CASSNPGQTYEQYF
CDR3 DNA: TGTGCCAGTAGTAACCCGGGACAGACCTACGAGCAGTACTTC

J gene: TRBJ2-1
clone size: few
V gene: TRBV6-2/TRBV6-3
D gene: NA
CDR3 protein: CASSPQGSEQFF
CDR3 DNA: TGTGCCAGCAGCCCCCAGGGCAGTGAGCAGTTCTTC

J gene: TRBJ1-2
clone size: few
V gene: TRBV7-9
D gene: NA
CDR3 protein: CASSYPGGNYGYTF
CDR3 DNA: TGTGCCAGCAGCTACCCCGGAGGGAACTATGGCTACACCTTC

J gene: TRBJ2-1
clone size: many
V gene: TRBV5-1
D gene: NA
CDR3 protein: CASSLGIPSRDEQFF
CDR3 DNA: TGCGCCAGCAGCTTGGGGATACCTTCTAGGGATGAGCAGTTCTTC

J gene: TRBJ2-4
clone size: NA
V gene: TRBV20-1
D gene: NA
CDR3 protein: CSAGALGPKNIQYF
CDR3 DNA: TGCAGTGCTGGAGCCCTCGGGCCCAAAAACATTCAGTACTTC

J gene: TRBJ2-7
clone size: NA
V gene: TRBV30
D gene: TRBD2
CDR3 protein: CAWGLAGGGEQYF
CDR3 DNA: TGTGCCTGGGGACTAGCGGGAGGGGGGGAGCAGTACTTC

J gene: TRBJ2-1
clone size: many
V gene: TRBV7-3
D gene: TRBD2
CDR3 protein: CASLAGSGNNEQFF
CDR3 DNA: TGTGCCAGCCTCGCGGGGAGCGGGAACAATGAGCAGTTCTTC

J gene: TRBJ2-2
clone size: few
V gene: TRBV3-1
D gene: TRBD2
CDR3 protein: CASSQHQGGVAGELFF
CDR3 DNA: TGTGCCAGCAGCCAGCATCAGGGAGGGGTAGCCGGGGAGCTGTTTTTT

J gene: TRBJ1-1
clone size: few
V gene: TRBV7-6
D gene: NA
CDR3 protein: CASTLDNLNTEAFF
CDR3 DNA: TGTGCCAGCACCCTGGACAACTTAAACACTGAAGCTTTCTTT

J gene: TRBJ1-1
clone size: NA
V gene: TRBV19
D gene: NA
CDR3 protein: CASTLAGGWSTEAFF
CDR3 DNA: TGTGCCAGTACCCTTGCGGGGGGATGGAGCACTGAAGCTTTCTTT

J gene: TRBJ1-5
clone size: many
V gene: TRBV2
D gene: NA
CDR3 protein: CASSEGKLLGPQHF
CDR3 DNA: TGTGCCAGCAGTGAAGGGAAGTTACTTGGGCCCCAGCATTTT

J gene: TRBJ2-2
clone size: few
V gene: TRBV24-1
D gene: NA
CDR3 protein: CATSDLKRSRNTGELFF
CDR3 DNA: TGTGCCACCAGTGATTTAAAGCGGAGTAGGAACACCGGGGAGCTGTTTTTT